This T cell receptor beta chain came from a study of blood T cell repertoires in COVID-19. Study at large: Acute and convalescent COVID-19 samples came from the United States, Italy and Spain. Sources were T cells, B-cell-depleted T cells, or PBMCs; the material itself was cDNA or gDNA.

Authors' analysis steps: Nucleated cell number was recorded as an estimate derived from reference gene primer amplification. The repertoire was sequenced with immunoSEQ multiplex PCR; TCRdb's copy has only in-frame clones and lacks some. The D gene and trimming were derived from the DNA, and the V and J assignments and clone size from that table. This sample carries over 250,000 clones, around four fifths of them seen once, and the ten largest clones take around 10%. This sequence was found in a woman aged 45-59 years who had recovered from COVID-19. Source material: peripheral blood.

In DNA form, the CDR3 reads TGCGCCAGCAGCCAAGTCGGGTCACCCCTCCACTTT. This sequence encodes CASSQVGSPLHF. The chain has TRBV4-1 and TRBJ1-6; no clear D gene. CDR1 and CDR2 from the germline V gene are MGHRA and YSYEKL. V dropped 1 base and J dropped 10 bases, with 5 bases sitting between them. This CDR3 contains 12 residues.